These T cell receptor beta chains were read from a single sample in a study of blood T cell repertoires in COVID-19. Clones were sequenced by immunoSEQ multiplex PCR, and TCRdb holds only the in-frame ones, with some missing. The sample shows 200,000 to 300,000 clones, approximately 90% of them seen only once. The specimen was PBMCs or T cells enriched from blood (not recorded which). These TCRs come from a woman aged 25-40 years who had recovered from COVID-19. The CDR3 runs from the conserved cysteine through the conserved F or W. Fields, in order: V gene, clone size, D gene, J gene, CDR3 protein, CDR3 DNA. A D gene is named only where the DNA matches it firmly. Part of the rows lack a size; the others show once, few, many or a class for expanded clones.

v_gene: TRBV25-1
abundance: NA
d_gene: TRBD1
j_gene: TRBJ2-1
CDR3aa: CASSARDRGPVQFF
CDR3nt: TGTGCCAGCAGTGCCCGGGACAGGGGGCCAGTGCAGTTCTTC

v_gene: TRBV5-6
abundance: NA
d_gene: NA
j_gene: TRBJ1-2
CDR3aa: CASSLGRGDGYTF
CDR3nt: TGTGCCAGCAGCTTGGGCAGGGGAGACGGCTACACCTTC

v_gene: TRBV19
abundance: NA
d_gene: TRBD1
j_gene: TRBJ2-7
CDR3aa: CASWDGTARSEQYF
CDR3nt: TGTGCCAGTTGGGACGGGACAGCACGATCCGAGCAGTACTTC

v_gene: TRBV5-6
abundance: NA
d_gene: TRBD1
j_gene: TRBJ1-2
CDR3aa: CASSSTSDRAISGYTF
CDR3nt: TGTGCCAGCAGCTCGACCAGTGACAGGGCAATAAGTGGCTACACCTTC

v_gene: TRBV2
abundance: NA
d_gene: TRBD2
j_gene: TRBJ2-3
CDR3aa: CASSESGSTQYF
CDR3nt: TGTGCCAGCAGTGAAAGCGGGAGTACGCAGTATTTT

v_gene: TRBV28
abundance: few
d_gene: TRBD1
j_gene: TRBJ1-1
CDR3aa: CASRKPGQGLNTEAFF
CDR3nt: TGTGCCAGCAGAAAACCGGGACAGGGGTTGAACACTGAAGCTTTCTTT

v_gene: TRBV13
abundance: NA
d_gene: TRBD1
j_gene: TRBJ1-1
CDR3aa: CASSSRDSNTEAFF
CDR3nt: TGTGCCAGCAGCAGCCGGGACAGTAACACTGAAGCTTTCTTT

v_gene: TRBV6-5
abundance: NA
d_gene: NA
j_gene: TRBJ1-2
CDR3aa: CASRKRGNYGYTF
CDR3nt: TGTGCCAGCAGGAAACGGGGTAACTATGGCTACACCTTC

v_gene: TRBV30
abundance: NA
d_gene: TRBD1
j_gene: TRBJ1-1
CDR3aa: CAWSVDRGTEAFF
CDR3nt: TGTGCCTGGAGTGTAGACAGGGGCACTGAAGCTTTCTTT

v_gene: TRBV3-1/TRBV3-2
abundance: NA
d_gene: NA
j_gene: TRBJ2-7
CDR3aa: CASSQFGGEQYF
CDR3nt: TGTGCCAGCAGCCAATTTGGAGGCGAGCAGTACTTC